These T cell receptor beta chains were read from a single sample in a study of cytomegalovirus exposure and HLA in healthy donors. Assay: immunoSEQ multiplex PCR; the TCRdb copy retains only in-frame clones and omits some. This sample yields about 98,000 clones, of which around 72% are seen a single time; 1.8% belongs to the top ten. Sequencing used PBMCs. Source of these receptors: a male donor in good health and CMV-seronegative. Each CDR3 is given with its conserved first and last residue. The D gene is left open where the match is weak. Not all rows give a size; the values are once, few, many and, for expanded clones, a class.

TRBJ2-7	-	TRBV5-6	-	CASSLAPGFYEQYF	TGTGCCAGCAGCTTGGCTCCAGGGTTCTACGAGCAGTACTTC
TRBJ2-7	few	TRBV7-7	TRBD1	CASSSGTGSREQYF	TGTGCCAGCAGCTCTGGGACAGGTTCACGCGAGCAGTACTTC
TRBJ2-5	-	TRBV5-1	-	CASSFRVQRTQETQYF	TGCGCCAGCAGCTTTAGGGTCCAGCGGACCCAAGAGACCCAGTACTTC
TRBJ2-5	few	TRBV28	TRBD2	CASSSSGRKRETQYF	TGTGCCAGCAGTTCCAGCGGGAGGAAAAGAGAGACCCAGTACTTC
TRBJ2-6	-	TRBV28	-	CASSLTVSRGANVLTF	TGTGCCAGCAGTTTGACAGTATCGCGCGGGGCCAACGTCCTGACTTTC
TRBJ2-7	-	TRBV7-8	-	CASSLVYPNSETYEQYF	TGTGCCAGCAGCTTAGTTTACCCTAATAGCGAAACCTACGAGCAGTACTTC
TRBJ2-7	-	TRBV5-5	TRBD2	CASSPSAGFPYEQYF	TGTGCCAGCAGCCCGTCAGCGGGATTCCCCTACGAGCAGTACTTC
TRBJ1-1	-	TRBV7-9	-	CASSLFATGTEAFF	TGTGCCAGCAGCTTATTCGCAACTGGCACTGAAGCTTTCTTT
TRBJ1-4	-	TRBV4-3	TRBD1	CASSEGGTGREKLFF	TGCGCCAGCAGCGAAGGGGGGACAGGGCGTGAAAAACTGTTTTTT
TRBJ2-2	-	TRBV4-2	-	CASSQLGVTSTTGELFF	TGTGCCAGCAGCCAACTAGGAGTTACATCCACCACCGGGGAGCTGTTTTTT
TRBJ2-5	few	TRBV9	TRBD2	CASSGTSGQETQYF	TGTGCCAGCAGCGGGACTAGCGGCCAAGAGACCCAGTACTTC
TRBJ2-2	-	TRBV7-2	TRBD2	CASSSNSGASTGELFF	TGTGCCAGCAGCTCGAATAGCGGGGCCTCCACCGGGGAGCTGTTTTTT
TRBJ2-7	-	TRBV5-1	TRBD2	CASSILAGGISYEQYF	TGCGCCAGCAGCATCCTAGCGGGAGGCATCTCCTACGAGCAGTACTTC
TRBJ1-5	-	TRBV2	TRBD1	CASSESRTGNYQPQHF	TGTGCCAGCAGTGAATCCCGGACAGGGAATTATCAGCCCCAGCATTTT
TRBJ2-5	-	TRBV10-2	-	CASSAMGGAQTETQYF	TGCGCCAGCAGTGCCATGGGGGGGGCCCAGACGGAGACCCAGTACTTC
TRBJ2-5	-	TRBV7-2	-	CASSSVGVETQYF	TGTGCCAGCAGCTCAGTAGGGGTCGAGACCCAGTACTTC
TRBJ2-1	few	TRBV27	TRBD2	CASSVGTSGAKYNEQFF	TGTGCCAGCAGCGTCGGGACTAGCGGGGCCAAATACAATGAGCAGTTCTTC
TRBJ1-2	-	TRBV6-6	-	CASSYPSTGSGYTF	TGTGCCAGCAGTTACCCTAGTACAGGGAGTGGCTACACCTTC
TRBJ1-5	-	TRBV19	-	CASNFGGSSNQPQHF	TGTGCCAGTAATTTTGGAGGAAGCAGCAATCAGCCCCAGCATTTT
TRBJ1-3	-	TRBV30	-	CAWSVGAGRGAGNTIYF	TGTGCCTGGAGTGTAGGGGCAGGTCGGGGGGCCGGAAACACCATATATTTT
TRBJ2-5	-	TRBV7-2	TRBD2	CASSSKSGSLPPQYF	TGTGCCAGCAGCTCGAAAAGCGGGAGTCTTCCCCCCCAGTACTTC
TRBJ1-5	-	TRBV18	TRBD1	CASSPDRGSNQPQHF	TGTGCCAGCTCTCCCGACAGGGGGTCCAATCAGCCCCAGCATTTT
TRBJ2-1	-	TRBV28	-	CASSPQGLRADNEQFF	TGTGCCAGCAGTCCCCAGGGACTCCGGGCTGACAATGAGCAGTTCTTC
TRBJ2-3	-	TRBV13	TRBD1	CASSLVRQGGDTQYF	TGTGCCAGCAGCTTAGTCCGACAGGGGGGAGATACGCAGTATTTT
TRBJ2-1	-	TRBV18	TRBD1	CASSPGQGTFF	TGTGCCAGCTCACCGGGACAGGGGACGTTCTTC
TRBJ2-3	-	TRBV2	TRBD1	CASIRTGTFTDTQYF	TGTGCCAGCATCCGGACAGGGACCTTCACAGATACGCAGTATTTT
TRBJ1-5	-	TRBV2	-	CASRRDITQPQHF	TGTGCCAGCAGACGGGACATCACTCAGCCCCAGCATTTT
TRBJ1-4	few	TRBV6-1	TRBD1	CASSEATGTNEKLFF	TGTGCCAGCAGTGAAGCGACAGGGACTAATGAAAAACTGTTTTTT
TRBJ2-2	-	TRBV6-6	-	CASRSRGNTGELFF	TGTGCCAGCAGATCTAGGGGGAACACCGGGGAGCTGTTTTTT
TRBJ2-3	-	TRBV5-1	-	CASSLGQTDTQYF	TGCGCCAGCAGCTTGGGGCAGACAGATACGCAGTATTTT
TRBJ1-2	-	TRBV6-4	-	CASSSGGTNYGYTF	TGTGCCAGCAGCAGCGGGGGAACTAACTATGGCTACACCTTC
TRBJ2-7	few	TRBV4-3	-	CASSQDYSLGGPIYEQYF	TGCGCCAGCAGCCAAGATTATTCTCTAGGCGGGCCCATCTACGAGCAGTACTTC
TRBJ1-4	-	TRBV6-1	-	CASTTDSGNEKLFF	TGTGCCAGCACAACGGACAGCGGAAATGAAAAACTGTTTTTT
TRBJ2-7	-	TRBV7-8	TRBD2	CASSPRTSGPLHEQYF	TGTGCCAGCAGCCCCCGGACTAGCGGACCCCTTCACGAGCAGTACTTC
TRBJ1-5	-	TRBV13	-	CASSFSRQPSNQPQHF	TGTGCCAGCAGCTTTAGCCGACAGCCTAGCAATCAGCCCCAGCATTTT
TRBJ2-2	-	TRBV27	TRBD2	CASRVGGTNTGELFF	TGTGCCAGCAGAGTCGGGGGGACGAACACCGGGGAGCTGTTTTTT